What follows are 22 T cell receptor beta chains derived from one specimen sequenced in a study of HIV-infected patients and healthy controls (dated by TCRdb to the mid-2010s). Library preparation employed 5' RACE. The instrument was an Illumina MiSeq. Using SuperScript III with primers targeting the alpha and beta constant regions, 500 to 550 ng of RNA was reverse transcribed. Alpha and beta chain libraries were generated separately via chain-specific third strand synthesis with multiplexing indices. Clones were called with MiXCR by TCRdb after fastp trimmed the public reads at Q25, and only in-frame beta chains were retained. Identical CDR3 protein sequences are pooled into one entry, listed with their most common genes and DNA. For this sample there are some 20,000 distinct CDR3 sequences; roughly 8.7% appear just once. Less than 25% of the sample is in the top ten clones. Follow-up blood from HIV-infected patients was collected roughly three months, about 14 weeks, after antiretroviral therapy began. Whole blood was used without cell fractionation, so the repertoire reflected all unsorted peripheral T cells.

The sequenced sample was blood, obtained during antiretroviral therapy. These receptors were collected from an adult with HIV infection.

This clonotype has a count of ten or more. The DNA is left out, because the CDR3 cannot be placed on it with certainty; the CDR3 is given as TCRdb lists it. The V and J genes are TRBV29-1 and TRBJ2-3; the D call TRBD2 from the table was never checked on the DNA. CDR1 is SQVTM, CDR2 ANQGSEA, per germline. 10 amino acids form the CDR3, both terminal residues included. Here the CDR3 reads CSVALGTSHF.

There are many counts of this clonotype. The chain has TRBV7-2 and TRBJ2-2, with D perhaps given as TRBD1 or TRBD2 (5 bases each). Germline CDR1 is SGHTA and CDR2 is FQGNSA. V was trimmed by 4 bases and J by 14 bases, leaving 14 bases between them. The CDR3 runs 12 residues. The CDR3 region is CASSYTGADLFF. In DNA, the CDR3 is TGTGCCAGCAGCTACACCGGGGCCGACCTGTTTTTT.

Many counts were recorded for this clonotype. The gene calls are TRBV2 and TRBJ2-5; D is uncertain. V dropped 6 bases and J dropped 3 bases, with 20 bases sitting between them. This CDR3 comprises 16 residues. CDR1 and CDR2 from the germline V gene are SNHLY and FYNNEI. Here the CDR3 DNA reads TGTGCCAGCAGGCGGTCGGCGCTTACAATCAAAGAGACCCAGTACTTC. Amino acid sequence: CASRRSALTIKETQYF.

This clonotype was observed at least ten times. The chain carries TRBV20-1 and TRBJ2-7; TRBD2 agrees at 11 bases. CDR1 DFQATT and CDR2 SNEGSKA come from the germline V gene (reference sequence). The CDR3 is 15 amino acids. The junction had 3 bases not matched to a gene; V was cut back by 0 bases and J by 2 bases. The CDR3 region has the DNA TGCAGTGCTAGAGAACTAGCGGGAGACGCCTACGAGCAGTACTTC. This encodes CSARELAGDAYEQYF.

The chain couples TRBV13 to TRBJ1-1; 7 positions agree with TRBD1. Germline loops: CDR1 PRHDT, CDR2 FYEKMQ (reference sequence). Germline trimming cut 5 bases from V and 1 base from J; bases unmatched to any gene: 1. The CDR3 is 13 residues long. Written as DNA, the CDR3 is TGTGCCAGCAGCACAGGGGCGAACACTGAAGCTTTCTTT. This translates into CASSTGANTEAFF.

Within the sample, this clonotype is medium-sized. The chain couples TRBV20-1 to TRBJ2-3; 12 bases align to TRBD1. V lost 6 bases and J lost 0; bases outside the gene matches: 1. In germline, CDR1 is DFQATT, CDR2 SNEGSKA (reference sequence). The CDR3 consists of 14 residues. The CDR3 here is CSAGTGGSTDTQYF. Written as DNA, the CDR3 is TGCAGTGCCGGGACAGGGGGCAGCACAGATACGCAGTATTTT.

The chain recombines TRBV20-1 with TRBJ2-1; 11 bases fit TRBD2. With 3 bases clipped from V and 4 bases from J, the junction kept 2 bases outside the gene matches. This CDR3 has 14 residues. Germline CDR1 reads DFQATT; CDR2 reads SNEGSKA (reference sequence). The CDR3 region is CSASGTSGYNEQFF. The CDR3 DNA is TGCAGTGCTAGTGGGACTAGCGGTTACAATGAGCAGTTCTTC.

This clonotype was detected ten times or more. This chain links TRBV3-1 with TRBJ2-7; D may be TRBD1 or TRBD2 (5 bases each). Looked up from germline, CDR1 is LGHDT and CDR2 is YNNKEL (reference sequence). This CDR3 contains 15 residues. V lost 2 bases and J 6 bases, leaving 17 bases between the germline ends. The CDR3: CASSQRPGRSPEQYF. DNA for the CDR3: TGTGCCAGCAGCCAAAGGCCGGGACGGAGCCCCGAGCAGTACTTC.

The CDR3 DNA follows: TGTGCCAGCCGTCTGGGGACAGGGAACACTGAAGCTTTCTTT. It encodes CASRLGTGNTEAFF. The gene calls are TRBV6-4 and TRBJ1-1, with 8 bases identical to TRBD1. Per the germline V gene, CDR1 is MRHNA and CDR2 is SNTAGT. CDR3 length: 14 residues. V lost 8 bases, J lost 1 base, and 6 bases stayed unmatched.

The rearrangement uses TRBV7-9 and TRBJ2-3; 7 positions match TRBD2. The V gene end was trimmed by 1 base and the J gene end by 1 base; junction bases not matched to a gene: 5. This CDR3 spans 16 amino acids. Germline CDR1 SEHNR, CDR2 FQNEAQ (reference sequence). CDR3 DNA sequence: TGTGCCAGCAGCTTAGACCCAGCGGGACGCACAGATACGCAGTATTTT. It is translated as CASSLDPAGRTDTQYF.

This clonotype was observed at least ten times. The chain couples TRBV29-1 to TRBJ1-1; 12 bases agree with TRBD1. The germline V gene encodes CDR1 SQVTM and CDR2 ANQGSEA. Trimming took 6 bases from V and 5 from J; bases not matched to a gene: 4. The CDR3 consists of 13 residues. This chain's CDR3 is CSVLGQGATEAFF. DNA of the CDR3: TGCAGCGTCCTGGGACAGGGGGCGACTGAAGCTTTCTTT. Looking up the rest from reference TRBV29-1 and TRBJ1-1 gives the full variable domain: SAVISQKPSRDICQRGTSLTIQCQVDSQVTMMFWYRQQPGQSLTLIATANQGSEATYESGFVIDKFPISRPNLTFSTLTVSNMSPEDSSIYLCSVLGQGATEAFFGQGTRLTVV.

The sample holds many counts of this clonotype. The chain employs TRBV20-1 and TRBJ2-3; D is uncertain. The CDR3 contains 12 residues. Germline V CDR1 and CDR2: DFQATT, SNEGSKA (reference sequence). Trimming took 3 bases from V and 2 from J, leaving 6 bases between them. The CDR3 DNA reads TGCAGTGCTAGTGCCGTCACAGATACGCAGTATTTT. Encoded protein: CSASAVTDTQYF.

This clonotype was seen many times. The chain is built from TRBV4-2 and TRBJ1-2; 12 positions agree with TRBD1. This CDR3 has 15 residues. CDR1 and CDR2 from the germline V gene are LGHNA and YNFKEQ. Germline trimming cut 4 bases from V and 8 bases from J; bases unmatched to any gene: 8. The CDR3 is CASSLGTGGRDGYTF. The CDR3 region has the DNA TGTGCCAGCAGCCTCGGGACAGGGGGCAGGGACGGCTACACCTTC.

This clonotype was counted many times. The gene calls are TRBV27 and TRBJ1-5, with D maybe TRBD1 (5 bases). CDR1 is MNHEY and CDR2 is SMNVEV in the germline V gene (reference sequence). The CDR3 sequence is 15 residues long. V dropped 2 bases and J dropped 3 bases, with 11 bases sitting between them. CDR3 residues: CASSLDGHANQPQHF. For the CDR3, the DNA is TGTGCCAGCAGTTTAGACGGACACGCCAATCAGCCCCAGCATTTT.

This clonotype was seen just once. The V call is TRBV7-2, the J call TRBJ2-3; 8 bases are a match to TRBD2. The germline CDR1 and CDR2 sequences are SGHTA and FQGNSA. CDR3 length equals 16 residues. J lost 4 bases, V lost 4 bases, and 10 bases had no gene match. The CDR3 here is CASSSPVTSGPDTQYF. CDR3 DNA sequence: TGTGCCAGCAGCTCACCCGTTACTAGCGGTCCAGATACGCAGTATTTT.

This clonotype was detected ten times or more. The V gene is TRBV6-5, the J gene TRBJ1-1, with D possibly being TRBD1 (5 bases). The ends were cut back, 1 base at V and 0 bases at J, with 9 bases in the middle. The CDR3 covers 15 residues. Germline lookup yields CDR1 MNHEY and CDR2 SVGAGI. This CDR3 is CASSYWEGMNTEAFF. The CDR3 nucleotides are TGTGCCAGCAGTTACTGGGAGGGGATGAACACTGAAGCTTTCTTT.

In this sample, this clonotype turned up many times. The chain combines TRBV10-3 with TRBJ2-1; the match to TRBD2 covers 9 bases. Germline V lookup: CDR1 ENHRY, CDR2 SYGVKD. This CDR3 has 14 residues. The ends lost 7 bases at V and 5 bases at J; junction bases unmatched: 6. The DNA of the CDR3 is TGTGCCATCACCTCGACTAGCGGAGACAATGAGCAGTTCTTC. The encoded protein is CAITSTSGDNEQFF.

The rearrangement links TRBV20-1 to TRBJ1-5, with a weak D call TRBD1 (5 bases). The CDR3 covers 15 residues. The V end was cut by 3 bases, the J end by 4 bases, with 16 bases between. Germline V CDR1 and CDR2: DFQATT, SNEGSKA (reference sequence). DNA for the CDR3: TGCAGTGCTAGTAGGCGGGGAAGGGGAAATCAGCCCCAGCATTTT. The encoded protein is CSASRRGRGNQPQHF.

By its share, this clonotype is large. J is TRBJ1-2 and V is TRBV5-1; D ambiguous. The V end lost 0 bases, the J end lost 5 bases, and 14 bases lay between the germline ends. CDR3 length: 15 residues. Germline V CDR1 and CDR2: SGHRS, YFSETQ. CDR3 DNA: TGCGCCAGCAGCTTGGAGGCTGGTAAAGTATATGGCTACACCTTC. It encodes CASSLEAGKVYGYTF.

The chain employs TRBV30 and TRBJ2-2; tentatively, D is TRBD1 (5 bases). V was clipped by 1 base and J by 5 bases, with 8 bases between them. The V gene's germline CDR1 is GTSNPN and CDR2 SVGIG (reference sequence). The CDR3 length is 13 residues. The CDR3 sequence: CAWSAGRTGELFF. The CDR3 DNA is TGTGCCTGGAGTGCAGGGCGGACCGGGGAGCTGTTTTTT.

In its sample, this clonotype was seen many times. This chain links TRBV20-1 with TRBJ1-1; 9 nucleotides line up with TRBD1. Trimming cost V 0 bases and J 2 bases; bases outside gene matches: 4. The CDR3 extends over 15 amino acids. The V gene's germline CDR1 is DFQATT and CDR2 SNEGSKA (reference sequence). The CDR3 protein is CSARDTGGSNTEAFF. The DNA for the CDR3 is TGCAGTGCTAGAGATACAGGGGGCTCCAACACTGAAGCTTTCTTT.

This clonotype has a count of ten or more. The chain recombines TRBV30 with TRBJ1-1, with D hard to call. Germline CDR1 and CDR2: GTSNPN and SVGIG (reference sequence). This CDR3 is built from 13 residues. The V gene lost 4 bases and the J gene lost 1 base, with 10 bases spanning the gap. The CDR3 here is CAWTYQWNTEAFF. As DNA, the CDR3 is TGTGCCTGGACCTATCAGTGGAACACTGAAGCTTTCTTT. Drawing the rest from reference TRBV30 and TRBJ1-1, the complete variable domain is SQTIHQWPATLVQPVGSPLSLECTVEGTSNPNLYWYRQAAGRGLQLLFYSVGIGQISSEVPQNLSASRPQDRQFILSSKKLLLSDSGFYLCAWTYQWNTEAFFGQGTRLTVV.